These T cell receptor beta chains were read from a single sample in a study of shared clonotypes between healthy human individuals. TCRdb's copy holds only in-frame clones and misses some; the assay was immunoSEQ multiplex PCR. The sample contains about 690,000 clones, about 92% of which appear only once. Material: memory CD8+ T cells from PBMCs. These receptors were collected from a man younger than 35 in good health. Some clones in this sample may be carry-over from other donors' samples. Both conserved end residues are part of each CDR3. The D gene is left open where the match is weak. Size values are once, few and many counts, or a class for expanded clones, and some rows have none.

>TRBD2|17|TRBJ2-1|.|TRBV15
TGTGCCACCAGCAGAGAGAGACTAGCGGCCCGGGGCGATGAGCAGTTCTTC
CATSRERLAARGDEQFF
>.|14|TRBJ1-1|.|TRBV28
TGTGCCAGCAGTTTACCACCAGCGAACACTGAAGCTTTCTTT
CASSLPPANTEAFF
>TRBD1|13|TRBJ1-4|.|TRBV28
TGTGCCAGCAGTGGGACAGGGGATGAAAAACTGTTTTTT
CASSGTGDEKLFF
>.|14|TRBJ1-2|.|TRBV30
TGTGCCTGGAGTGTACCTTTCCGGGCCACAGGCTACACCTTC
CAWSVPFRATGYTF
>.|15|TRBJ1-4|.|TRBV27
TGTGCCAGCAGTTTACGTCCAGGGGATAATGAAAAACTGTTTTTT
CASSLRPGDNEKLFF
>TRBD1|16|TRBJ1-5|.|TRBV28
TGTGCCAGCAGTTTACTACCGCAGGGGGCCTCTCAGCCCCAGCATTTT
CASSLLPQGASQPQHF
>.|13|TRBJ2-7|.|TRBV10-1
TGCGCCAGCAGTGAGTTCAGGGGTTACGAGCAGTACTTC
CASSEFRGYEQYF
>.|14|TRBJ1-1|.|TRBV5-1
TGCGCCAGCAGCTCCATAACCATGAACACTGAAGCTTTCTTT
CASSSITMNTEAFF
>.|15|TRBJ2-3|.|TRBV7-6
TGTGCCAGCAGCGCCGGTAGCGGAACCACAGATACGCAGTATTTT
CASSAGSGTTDTQYF
>TRBD1|15|TRBJ2-7|.|TRBV15
TGTGCCACCAGCAGACCTCCACAGGGGAACTACGAGCAGTACTTC
CATSRPPQGNYEQYF
>TRBD1|14|TRBJ1-2|few|TRBV6-6
TGTGCCAGCAGTTACGAGGGACAGAGCTATGGCTACACCTTC
CASSYEGQSYGYTF
>TRBD2|14|TRBJ2-5|.|TRBV15
TGTGCCACCAGCCGGACTAGCGGCAAAGAGACCCAGTACTTC
CATSRTSGKETQYF
>TRBD2|14|TRBJ2-7|.|TRBV28
TGTGCCAGCAGTCCCCAGCGGGACCCCTACGAGCAGTACTTC
CASSPQRDPYEQYF
>TRBD1|15|TRBJ2-7|.|TRBV4-2
TGTGCCAGCAGCCCTCCCGGGACAGGGGGCTACGAGCAGTACTTC
CASSPPGTGGYEQYF
>TRBD2|15|TRBJ2-2|.|TRBV7-8
TGTGCCAGCAGCTTAGAGGTAGCGGGAGCTGGGGAGCTGTTTTTT
CASSLEVAGAGELFF
>.|14|TRBJ2-1|.|TRBV9
TGTGCCAGCAGCGTAGGTGGCGGGTACGATGAGCAGTTCTTC
CASSVGGGYDEQFF
>.|15|TRBJ2-7|once|TRBV28
TGTGCCAGCAGTTTAGGGCCAGGAGGGACCTACGAGCAGTACTTC
CASSLGPGGTYEQYF
>.|14|TRBJ2-7|.|TRBV6-1
TGTGCCAGCAGGGGCCGGGACGGCTCCTACGAGCAGTACTTC
CASRGRDGSYEQYF
>.|16|TRBJ1-1|.|TRBV19
TGTGCCAGTAGTATTTACGGAGGGACACCGAACACTGAAGCTTTCTTT
CASSIYGGTPNTEAFF
>TRBD2|16|TRBJ2-2|.|TRBV5-6
TGTGCCAGCAGCTTGGGACTAGCGGGCTTCACCGGGGAGCTGTTTTTT
CASSLGLAGFTGELFF
>TRBD2|16|TRBJ2-1|.|TRBV9
TGTGCCAGCAGCGTAGGGCGGGAGATCTCCTACAATGAGCAGTTCTTC
CASSVGREISYNEQFF
>.|15|TRBJ1-2|.|TRBV7-9
TGTGCCAGCAGCGGTAGGACAGACCCTAACTATGGCTACACCTTC
CASSGRTDPNYGYTF
>TRBD2|16|TRBJ2-3|.|TRBV27
TGTGCCAGCAGTTTACTTCCTAGCGGGAGCCCAGATACGCAGTATTTT
CASSLLPSGSPDTQYF
>.|13|TRBJ1-1|few|TRBV9
TGTGCCAGCAGCGTACAGGGGAACACTGAAGCTTTCTTT
CASSVQGNTEAFF
>.|15|TRBJ1-5|.|TRBV7-9
TGTGCCAGCAGCCCCCTTTCGGGCCCGCTGGGGCCCCAGCATTTT
CASSPLSGPLGPQHF
>TRBD2|15|TRBJ2-5|few|TRBV5-1
TGCGCCAGCAGCTTTGGTGGGAGGGCTGAAGAGACCCAGTACTTC
CASSFGGRAEETQYF
>.|14|TRBJ1-1|.|TRBV7-9
TGTGCCAGCGGAGGGGGGGACTTGAACACTGAAGCTTTCTTT
CASGGGDLNTEAFF
>TRBD1|18|TRBJ1-2|once|TRBV11-2
TGTGCCAGCAGCTTAGATCCGGGACAGCCCTTGGGTAACTATGGCTACACCTTC
CASSLDPGQPLGNYGYTF
>.|15|TRBJ1-3|.|TRBV13
TGTGCCAGCAGCTTAGGCCTCAAGGGGGGAAACACCATATATTTT
CASSLGLKGGNTIYF
>.|12|TRBJ2-7|.|TRBV29-1
TGCAGCGTTTCAGGACAGTCCTACGAGCAGTACTTC
CSVSGQSYEQYF
>TRBD1|15|TRBJ2-5|.|TRBV14
TGTGCCAGCAGCCAAGATCAGGACAGGGAAGAGACCCAGTACTTC
CASSQDQDREETQYF
>TRBD1|14|TRBJ2-7|.|TRBV13
TGTGCCAGCAGCGAGGACAGGGACCTCTACGAGCAGTACTTC
CASSEDRDLYEQYF
>TRBD1|14|TRBJ2-5|once|TRBV27
TGTGCCAGCAGTTCCCTAGGGGGCGAAGAGACCCAGTACTTC
CASSSLGGEETQYF
>TRBD1|17|TRBJ1-1|.|TRBV28
TGTGCCAGCAGTTTATTGCTGGGGACAGGTACCATCCCTGAAGCTTTCTTT
CASSLLLGTGTIPEAFF
>.|16|TRBJ2-7|.|TRBV18
TGTGCCAGCTCACCAACGGGAGCTAGAACGCCCTACGAGCAGTACTTC
CASSPTGARTPYEQYF
>TRBD1|16|TRBJ1-5|.|TRBV15
TGTGCCACCAGCAGAGATAGACAGGGGGATTATCAGCCCCAGCATTTT
CATSRDRQGDYQPQHF
>TRBD1|13|TRBJ2-7|.|TRBV5-6
TGTGCCAGCAGCCCGACAGGGGGCTACGAGCAGTACTTC
CASSPTGGYEQYF
>TRBD2|15|TRBJ2-7|once|TRBV11-2
TGTGCCAGCAGCTTAGCGGCGGGAGAGTCCTACGAGCAGTACTTC
CASSLAAGESYEQYF
>TRBD2|16|TRBJ2-1|.|TRBV5-1
TGCGCCAGCAGCCCTTTAACCCTAGCGGGAGTAAATGAGCAGTTCTTC
CASSPLTLAGVNEQFF
>.|15|TRBJ1-5|.|TRBV7-9
TGTGCCAGCAGCTTGGACGGGTATAGCAATCAGCCCCAGCATTTT
CASSLDGYSNQPQHF
>TRBD2|14|TRBJ2-1|.|TRBV5-1
TGCGCCAGCACCGCGCGGGAGTCCTACAATGAGCAGTTCTTC
CASTARESYNEQFF
>TRBD2|14|TRBJ2-1|.|TRBV27
TGTGCCAGCAGTTCACTAGCGGTCTACAATGAGCAGTTCTTC
CASSSLAVYNEQFF
>.|14|TRBJ2-1|.|TRBV28
TGTGCCAGCAGTTTATATCGCGGGTACAATGAGCAGTTCTTC
CASSLYRGYNEQFF
>TRBD2|18|TRBJ2-7|.|TRBV7-6
TGTGCCAGCAGCTTAGCTTTTAGCGGGAGTTCCCCGGTTTACGAGCAGTACTTC
CASSLAFSGSSPVYEQYF
>TRBD2|17|TRBJ2-5|.|TRBV15
TGTGCCACCAGCAGAGATTTGGGGTTCGGGACTAGAGAGACCCAGTACTTC
CATSRDLGFGTRETQYF
>TRBD2|15|TRBJ2-3|.|TRBV7-2
TGTGCCAGCAGCTCGACTAGCGGGATAGCAGATACGCAGTATTTT
CASSSTSGIADTQYF
>.|15|TRBJ2-1|.|TRBV5-1
TGCGCCAGCAGCTTGGGAGCTGCAGTATACAATGAGCAGTTCTTC
CASSLGAAVYNEQFF
>TRBD2|15|TRBJ2-1|.|TRBV7-3
TGTGCCAGCAGCCTTTCTGCGGGAGGCCACAATGAGCAGTTCTTC
CASSLSAGGHNEQFF
>.|14|TRBJ1-1|.|TRBV7-2
TGTGCCAGCAGCTTGGGGGGCGCGTTAACTGAAGCTTTCTTT
CASSLGGALTEAFF
>.|13|TRBJ1-1|.|TRBV27
TGTGCCAGCAGGTGGTATGGAGGTACTGAAGCTTTCTTT
CASRWYGGTEAFF
>TRBD2|18|TRBJ2-1|.|TRBV15
TGTGCCACCAGCAGTACTAGCGGGGGACTGATTTCCTACAATGAGCAGTTCTTC
CATSSTSGGLISYNEQFF
>.|15|TRBJ2-7|once|TRBV27
TGTGCCAGCAGCTTGGGCCGGGCCCCGGGCCGGGAGCAGTACTTC
CASSLGRAPGREQYF
>.|16|TRBJ2-7|.|TRBV4-1
TGCGCCAGCAGCCAAACCACTAACAGAGCAACCTACGAGCAGTACTTC
CASSQTTNRATYEQYF